The 25 T cell receptor beta chains presented below share a single source sample, sequenced in a study of cytotoxic CD8 clonotypes in ibrutinib-treated CLL. Produced via immunoSEQ multiplex PCR; TCRdb's table is partial and in-frame only. This sample has approximately 320,000 clones, with approximately 67% found just once. This material consisted of PBMCs, taken after 36 months of ibrutinib treatment. These receptor sequences come from a human donor with chronic lymphocytic leukemia.

Only a few counts were recorded for this clone. The sample holds other DNA sequences that translate to the same CDR3. The genes are TRBV15 and TRBJ1-2, with D uncertain. The CDR3 has 12 amino acids. Germline-derived CDR1 and CDR2 are LNHNV and YYDKDF (reference sequence). V gave up 1 base and J gave up 2 bases, with 2 bases separating them. In nucleotides, the CDR3 is TGTGCCACCAGCAGAGGGAACTATGGCTACACCTTC. Translated, it gives CATSRGNYGYTF.

The chain uses TRBV28 and TRBJ2-5; D gene uncertain. Germline CDR1 is MDHEN and CDR2 is SYDVKM. V dropped 2 bases and J dropped 5 bases, with 18 bases sitting between them. This CDR3 has 16 residues. The CDR3 is CASSLIPWTAKETQYF. CDR3 nucleotide sequence: TGTGCCAGCAGTTTAATCCCCTGGACCGCCAAGGAGACCCAGTACTTC.

The chain is built from TRBV19 and TRBJ2-3, with D possibly TRBD2 on 6 matching bases. The germline V gene encodes CDR1 LNHDA and CDR2 SQIVND (reference sequence). Deletions cut 5 bases from V and 2 bases from J, with 11 bases between. The CDR3 has 14 amino acids. The CDR3 nucleotides are TGTGCCAGTAGTCTGGGACTTAACACAGATACGCAGTATTTT. It codes for CASSLGLNTDTQYF.

This clone was picked up a small number of times. The chain uses TRBV5-1 and TRBJ1-5, with TRBD1 identical over 10 bases. Looked up from germline, CDR1 is SGHRS and CDR2 is YFSETQ. V was clipped by 4 bases and J by 6 bases; unmatched bases: 4. The CDR3 is 14 amino acids. CDR3 protein: CASSVGTGVQPQHF. CDR3 nucleotide sequence: TGCGCCAGCAGCGTAGGGACAGGGGTTCAGCCCCAGCATTTT.

The V and J genes are TRBV9 and TRBJ2-1, with D possibly TRBD2 on 5 matching bases. The CDR3 is 14 residues long. V lost 6 bases to trimming and J lost 0 bases, with 10 bases between them. Germline V gene data show CDR1 as SGDLS and CDR2 as YYNGEE. The CDR3 loop is CASNEGSSYNEQFF. The CDR3 DNA sequence: TGTGCCAGCAACGAGGGAAGCTCCTACAATGAGCAGTTCTTC.

J is TRBJ2-5 and V is TRBV5-1; 9 bases are a match to TRBD1. The V gene end was trimmed by 6 bases and the J gene end by 4 bases; junction bases not matched to a gene: 7. Looked up from germline, CDR1 is SGHRS and CDR2 is YFSETQ. The CDR3 contains 14 residues. CDR3: CASTPTDRGETQYF. The DNA for the CDR3 is TGCGCCAGCACCCCTACGGACAGGGGAGAGACCCAGTACTTC. Complete variable domain (other parts from reference TRBV5-1 and TRBJ2-5): KAGVTQTPRYLIKTRGQQVTLSCSPISGHRSVSWYQQTPGQGLQFLFEYFSETQRNKGNFPGRFSGRQFSNSRSEMNVSTLELGDSALYLCASTPTDRGETQYFGPGTRLLVL.

The CDR3 here is CASSPVRAGDPRKTQYF. The CDR3 region has the DNA TGTGCCAGCAGCCCGGTGAGGGCAGGGGATCCACGGAAGACCCAGTACTTC. V gene TRBV5-4 combines with J gene TRBJ2-5, with a weak D call TRBD1 (6 bases). The ends were cut back, 4 bases at V and 6 bases at J, with 25 bases in the middle. The CDR3 has 17 residues. Germline lookup yields CDR1 SGHNT and CDR2 YYREEE (reference sequence).

This clone is a singleton in its sample. This sequence joins TRBV7-9 and TRBJ2-7, with 8 bases fitting TRBD1. CDR3 length: 15 residues. Germline CDR1 is SEHNR and CDR2 is FQNEAQ (reference sequence). V lost 3 bases and J lost 2; bases outside the gene matches: 6. The CDR3, as DNA: TGTGCCAGCAGCTTGGACAGGGATTCTCCCTACGAGCAGTACTTC. As protein: CASSLDRDSPYEQYF.

This chain joins TRBV9 and TRBJ2-1; D is tentatively TRBD1 or TRBD2 (5 bases each). In germline, CDR1 is SGDLS, CDR2 YYNGEE. V dropped 4 bases and J dropped 5 bases, with 10 bases sitting between them. The CDR3 consists of 13 residues. CDR3 region: CASSTRDHNEQFF. As DNA, the CDR3 is TGTGCCAGCAGCACCCGGGACCACAATGAGCAGTTCTTC.

The chain has TRBV21-1 and TRBJ2-1; the table's D call TRBD2 went unverified against the DNA. TRBV21-1 represents a pseudogene. This CDR3 is 14 amino acids long. The CDR3 sequence: CASTSGGGRNEQFF. The CDR3 DNA reads TGTGCCAGCACCTCTGGGGGGGGAAGGAATGAGCAGTTCTTC.

The rearrangement links TRBV7-6 to TRBJ2-1; the D gene is possibly TRBD1 (7 bases). Trimming took off 3 bases at V and 4 bases at J, with 22 bases between the two ends. Per the germline V gene, CDR1 is SGHVS and CDR2 is FNYEAQ. CDR3 size: 18 residues. The CDR3 DNA reads TGTGCCAGCAGCTTTGGCCACGGAGGGGGCATATATTACAATGAGCAGTTCTTC. It specifies CASSFGHGGGIYYNEQFF.

The rearrangement joins TRBV10-3 to TRBJ2-7; tentatively, D is TRBD1 or TRBD2 (7 bases each). The CDR3 loop spans 17 amino acids. Germline CDR1 reads ENHRY; CDR2 reads SYGVKD. With 3 bases removed from V and 4 bases from J, the gap between germline ends came to 22 bases. The CDR3 coding sequence is TGTGCCATCAGTGATCCCTATTCAGGGGGAGGGACTTACGAGCAGTACTTC. Protein product: CAISDPYSGGGTYEQYF.

CDR3 sequence (DNA): TGTGCCAGCAGGGTGACTAGCGGGAGTTCCTACGAGCAGTACTTC. Translated: CASRVTSGSSYEQYF. The V gene is TRBV6-1, the J gene TRBJ2-7; 12 bases match TRBD2. Germline-derived CDR1 and CDR2 are MNHNS and SASEGT. V gave up 6 bases and J gave up 1 base; unmatched junction bases: 4. The CDR3 runs to 15 residues.

The chain employs TRBV6-1 and TRBJ2-3; a possible D gene is TRBD2 (7 bases). In germline, CDR1 is MNHNS, CDR2 SASEGT. The CDR3 length is 14 residues. Trimming shortened V by 3 bases and J by 3 bases, and 10 bases separated the two germline ends. The CDR3 DNA sequence: TGTGCCAGCAGTGACGGGGGGCCTACAGATACGCAGTATTTT. This codes for CASSDGGPTDTQYF.

The chain couples TRBV29-1 to TRBJ2-2; no clear D gene. V shed 6 bases and J shed 3 bases, with 20 bases lying between them. The V gene's germline CDR1 is SQVTM and CDR2 ANQGSEA. This CDR3 spans 16 amino acids. CDR3 DNA sequence: TGCAGCGTACCCAAGGATTCGACGGGTTACACCGGGGAGCTGTTTTTT. Residues: CSVPKDSTGYTGELFF.

The V gene is TRBV7-8, the J gene TRBJ2-1; TRBD2 matches 9 bases. The CDR3 loop spans 20 amino acids. The junction had 16 bases not matched to a gene; V was cut back by 0 bases and J by 4 bases. In germline, CDR1 is SGHVS, CDR2 FQNEAQ. CDR3 nucleotides: TGTGCCAGCAGCTTAGCGCTTGGTAGCGGGAGAACTTTTCAATACAATGAGCAGTTCTTC. The encoded protein is CASSLALGSGRTFQYNEQFF.

The genes are TRBV9 and TRBJ2-1; D call uncertain. Germline V gene sequence: CDR1 SGDLS, CDR2 YYNGEE. Trimming removed 4 bases at V and 4 bases at J, with 18 bases between. CDR3 size: 16 residues. The CDR3 DNA sequence: TGTGCCAGCAGCCCTTACGACATATGGGGTTACAATGAGCAGTTCTTC. It encodes CASSPYDIWGYNEQFF.

This clone occurred a few times. The rearrangement joins TRBV9 to TRBJ1-2, with D uncertain. The germline V and J ends were trimmed by 1 base and 2 bases, with 3 bases remaining between them. Germline lookup yields CDR1 SGDLS and CDR2 YYNGEE. This CDR3 has 12 amino acids. The CDR3 sequence: CASSVPNYGYTF. CDR3 bases: TGTGCCAGCAGCGTACCAAACTATGGCTACACCTTC.

This chain links TRBV5-1 with TRBJ1-2, with D possibly being TRBD1 (5 bases). The CDR3 covers 15 residues. CDR1 is SGHRS, CDR2 YFSETQ, per germline. Trimming left V 4 bases short and J 3 bases short, with 16 bases between. In DNA, the CDR3 is TGCGCCAGCAGCCTTCCTGGGGCGGTTGACTATGGCTACACCTTC. This translates into CASSLPGAVDYGYTF. The full variable domain, in which reference TRBV5-1 and TRBJ1-2 provide the parts outside the CDR3, is KAGVTQTPRYLIKTRGQQVTLSCSPISGHRSVSWYQQTPGQGLQFLFEYFSETQRNKGNFPGRFSGRQFSNSRSEMNVSTLELGDSALYLCASSLPGAVDYGYTFGSGTRLTVV.

This clone was detected only a few times. The chain recombines TRBV5-8 with TRBJ1-4; 11 nucleotides agree with TRBD1. V shed 0 bases, J shed 11 bases, and the junction held 6 bases outside the gene matches. The CDR3 loop spans 15 amino acids. Per germline, CDR1 SGHTS and CDR2 YDEGEE. The CDR3 nucleotides are TGTGCCAGCAGCTTGGCTCGGACAGGGGGCTCGAAACTGTTTTTT. Protein product: CASSLARTGGSKLFF.

The chain combines TRBV27 with TRBJ2-7; 7 bases align to TRBD2. This CDR3 has 14 amino acids. Trimming cost V 5 bases and J 4 bases; bases outside gene matches: 8. Germline loops: CDR1 MNHEY, CDR2 SMNVEV (reference sequence). In DNA form, the CDR3 reads TGTGCCAGCAGTCGGACCGGGACTATGTACGAGCAGTACTTC. Its translation: CASSRTGTMYEQYF.

The rearrangement links TRBV5-5 to TRBJ1-1; 8 bases fit TRBD1. This CDR3 is built from 16 residues. The J segment lost 1 base and the V segment lost 3 bases, leaving 8 bases of the junction unmatched. From germline, CDR1 is SGHKS and CDR2 YYEKEE (reference sequence). The CDR3 sequence is CASSWSGTGENTEAFF. Written as DNA, the CDR3 is TGTGCCAGCAGCTGGTCCGGGACAGGCGAGAACACTGAAGCTTTCTTT. The whole variable domain, filled in from reference TRBV5-5 and TRBJ1-1, reads DAGVTQSPTHLIKTRGQQVTLRCSPISGHKSVSWYQQVLGQGPQFIFQYYEKEERGRGNFPDRFSARQFPNYSSELNVNALLLGDSALYLCASSWSGTGENTEAFFGQGTRLTVV.

J is TRBJ1-5 and V is TRBV6-1; D gene uncertain. Trimming pared 3 bases from V and 4 bases from J, leaving 16 bases between. This CDR3 has 16 amino acids. CDR1 is MNHNS and CDR2 is SASEGT in the germline V gene. CDR3 DNA: TGTGCCAGCAGTGAGTCCGAGGTGCGAAGGAATCAGCCCCAGCATTTT. Amino acids: CASSESEVRRNQPQHF.

In this sample, this clone turned up a few times. The chain employs TRBV13 and TRBJ2-7; 11 bases map to TRBD2. Germline CDR1 reads PRHDT; CDR2 reads FYEKMQ (reference sequence). The trim removed 5 bases at V and 3 bases at J, leaving 3 bases unmatched. The CDR3 runs 14 residues. CDR3 sequence (DNA): TGTGCCAGCAGCCCCGGACTAGCGGGCTACGAGCAGTACTTC. Protein product: CASSPGLAGYEQYF.

This clone appeared a few times. This rearrangement joins TRBV6-6 to TRBJ1-2; D remains unclear. CDR1 and CDR2 (germline): MNHNY, SVGAGI (reference sequence). Deletions cut 5 bases from V and 7 bases from J, with 14 bases between. The CDR3 contains 13 residues. The CDR3: CASSPTGLGGYTF. Written as DNA, the CDR3 is TGTGCCAGCAGTCCAACCGGGCTCGGTGGCTACACCTTC.